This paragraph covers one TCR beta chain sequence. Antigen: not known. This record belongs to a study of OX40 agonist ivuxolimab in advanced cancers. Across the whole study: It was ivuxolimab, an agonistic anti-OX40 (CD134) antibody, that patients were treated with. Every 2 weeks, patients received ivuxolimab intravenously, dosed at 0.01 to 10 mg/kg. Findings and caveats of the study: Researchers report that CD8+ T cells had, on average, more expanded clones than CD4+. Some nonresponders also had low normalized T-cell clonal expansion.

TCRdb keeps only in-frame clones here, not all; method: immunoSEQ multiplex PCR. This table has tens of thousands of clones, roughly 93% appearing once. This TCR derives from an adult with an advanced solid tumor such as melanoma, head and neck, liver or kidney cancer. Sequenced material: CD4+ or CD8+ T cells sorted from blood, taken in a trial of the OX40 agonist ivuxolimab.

The CDR3 bases are TGTGCCAGGTCGAAGGAGGAAACCGGGGAGCTGTTTTTT. This gives the protein CARSKEETGELFF. This chain uses TRBV27 with TRBJ2-2; D is possibly TRBD2 (5 bases). The CDR3 consists of 13 residues. Between the trimmed V and J ends, which lost 9 bases and 5 bases, there was a span of 13 bases. The germline V gene has CDR1 MNHEY and CDR2 SMNVEV (reference sequence).